Sequencing of this TCR beta chain was carried out in a study of T cells after yellow fever vaccination. Whole-study results and caveats: Booster sampling recovered most clones from primary vaccination (under 98% CD4, around 90% CD8). Overlap between CD4 and CD8 compartments was detected for a small share of clonotypes.

Trimming removed 1 base at V and 7 bases at J, with 11 bases between. In germline, CDR1 is SEHNR, CDR2 FQNEAQ (reference sequence). The CDR3 length is 14 residues. Regarding this clonotype: Its antigen is undetermined.

Each CDR3 protein is one row after TCRdb ran MiXCR on the 5' RACE reads. The data contain around 590,000 distinct CDR3 sequences, roughly 12% of them singletons. Sequences were derived from PBMCs, sampled on the day of the yellow fever booster vaccination. This sequence joins TRBV7-9 and TRBJ2-1; no reliable D call. This sequence originates from a man aged 25-40 years who received the YFV17D yellow fever vaccine. CDR3 sequence reads: CASSLGQATNEQFF. The DNA for the CDR3 is TGTGCCAGCAGCTTAGGCCAAGCTACGAATGAGCAGTTCTTC. Based on the CDR3 plus reference TRBV7-9 and TRBJ2-1, the full variable domain is DTGVSQNPRHKITKRGQNVTFRCDPISEHNRLYWYRQTLGQGPEFLTYFQNEAQLEKSRLLSDRFSAERPKGSFSTLEIQRTEQGDSAMYLCASSLGQATNEQFFGPGTRLTVL.